This T cell receptor beta chain was observed in a study of pediatric ulcerative colitis. The wider study: Fewer than ten patients showed pancolitis and two showed left-sided colitis.

Study-level results: Repertoires came from total lymphocyte DNA, so rare subsets like regulatory T cells may be missed. No controls had the two rectal clonotypes shared by ulcerative colitis patients.

Assay: immunoSEQ multiplex PCR; the TCRdb copy retains only in-frame clones and omits some. The repertoire consists of roughly 38,000 clones, with 70% to 90% occurring once and the leading ten covering 20% to 25%. The diagnostic colonoscopy in ulcerative colitis patients preceded any immunosuppressive treatment. This clone was counted a single time. Its specificity is not known. With V trimmed by 4 bases and J by 4 bases, 5 bases remained unmatched. This CDR3 has 15 amino acids. Looked up from germline, CDR1 is SGHDN and CDR2 is FVKESK. Sequenced material: blood. This chain uses TRBV14 with TRBJ2-7; TRBD1 agrees at 12 bases. The sequence was obtained from a girl aged 10 to 17 with moderate ulcerative colitis. CDR3 DNA: TGTGCCAGCAGCCCCTGGGACAGGGGGCTGTACGAGCAGTACTTC. It codes for CASSPWDRGLYEQYF.